This TCR beta chain was sequenced during a study of beta chain features in type 1 diabetes. This clone was recorded a few times. The CDR3 runs to 14 residues. Trimming removed 5 bases from V and 4 bases from J, with 14 bases in between. Germline V gene lookup returns CDR1 SEHNR and CDR2 FQNEAQ (reference sequence). Expressed TCRB transcripts were sequenced because the entire RNA isolate underwent reverse transcription. This table comes from immunoSEQ multiplex PCR, and its TCRdb copy is limited to in-frame clones, with some not included. Of a few hundred thousand clones listed, about 12% are singletons.

Sequencing input: naive CD4+ T cells from blood. The V call is TRBV7-9, the J call TRBJ1-1; weak D call: TRBD1 (5 bases). This receptor was obtained from a man aged 18-30 years in good health. Here the CDR3 DNA reads TGTGCCAGCAGCAATCAGGGACTCTCCACTGAAGCTTTCTTT. It is translated as CASSNQGLSTEAFF.